This TCR beta chain appears in the sequencing data of a study of T cells in tuberculosis. Study details: A South African cohort included IGRA-negative adolescents, latently infected IGRA-positive adolescents and adults with active tuberculosis.

The protocol was immunoSEQ multiplex PCR, while the TCRdb copy is restricted to in-frame clones and leaves out a portion. Of tens of thousands of clones listed, nearly 95% were seen once; the top ten hold approximately 7.9%. V lost 2 bases and J lost 8, with 15 bases in between. Per the germline V gene, CDR1 is MNHEY and CDR2 is SVGAGI. The CDR3 consists of 14 residues. Worth noting for this clone: Its antigen remains unknown.

At study entry, adolescents had tuberculin skin tests and IGRA screening. Unsorted cryopreserved PBMC were sequenced, averaging around 100,000 T cells per clinical donor. Notes on the study in general: Shorter CDR3-alpha in active tuberculosis partly drove smaller distances.

The source of this sequence is a donor aged 5 to 30 with latent tuberculosis or without tuberculosis infection. The specimen was PBMCs. The genes are TRBV6-5 and TRBJ1-2; D not resolved. This CDR3 is CASSYKTDIFGYTF. The DNA of the CDR3 is TGTGCCAGCAGTTACAAAACCGACATTTTCGGCTACACCTTC.